The TCR beta chain under discussion was sequenced for a study of glioma-infiltrating T cells after dendritic cell vaccination. Study-wide background: Autologous tumor lysate-pulsed dendritic cell vaccination was given between the early 2000s and the early 2010s. Overall study findings and caveats: TCR clonality showed no direct relationship with survival.

Note on this clone: As yet, its antigen is unknown.

Isocitrate dehydrogenase mutation was absent in all glioblastoma patients. Sequencing used immunoSEQ multiplex PCR; TCRdb keeps in-frame clones, though not all of them. Here the sample spans around 89,000 clones, around 86% being singletons. The CDR3 contains 14 residues. Germline V gene data show CDR1 as PRHDT and CDR2 as FYEKMQ (reference sequence). J was trimmed by 9 bases and V by 5 bases; bases with no gene match: 10. The clonotype was recovered from a human donor with glioblastoma. V usage is TRBV13 and J usage is TRBJ1-1; 9 nucleotides match TRBD1. This material consisted of blood, taken before dendritic cell vaccination. CDR3: CASSPRTGELQAFF. The CDR3 DNA reads as TGTGCCAGCAGCCCCCGGACAGGGGAACTTCAAGCTTTCTTT.